The 14 T cell receptor beta chains listed next were all sequenced from one sample in a study of cytomegalovirus exposure and HLA in healthy donors. The PCR ran on 60 Vbeta and 13 Jbeta primers. Assay used: immunoSEQ multiplex PCR; TCRdb lists only in-frame clones, some missing. The sample holds about 89,000 clones, around 84% seen once. The sample was PBMCs. Source of these receptors: a middle-aged man in good health and CMV-seropositive.

The chain has TRBV7-2 and TRBJ2-3; 11 bases are a match to TRBD2. The CDR3 totals 16 residues. V shed 4 bases, J shed 2 bases, and the junction held 5 bases outside the gene matches. Germline CDR1 and CDR2: SGHTA and FQGNSA. The CDR3 here is CASSSRTSGSTDTQYF. CDR3 DNA: TGTGCCAGCAGCTCGCGGACTAGCGGGTCCACAGATACGCAGTATTTT.

The chain combines TRBV4-1 with TRBJ2-1; 14 bases agree with TRBD2. The germline gives CDR1 MGHRA, CDR2 YSYEKL. J was trimmed by 8 bases and V by 2 bases; bases with no gene match: 11. CDR3 length equals 18 residues. The CDR3 here is CASSQISTTSGGVYEQFF. The DNA of the CDR3 is TGCGCCAGCAGCCAAATATCGACGACTAGCGGGGGGGTCTATGAGCAGTTCTTC.

The V and J genes are TRBV19 and TRBJ1-1; TRBD1 matches at 7 bases. The CDR3 sequence is 15 residues long. CDR1 and CDR2 (germline): LNHDA, SQIVND (reference sequence). V lost 5 bases to trimming and J lost 0 bases; unmatched junction nucleotides: 6. CDR3 loop: CASSDGTVVNTEAFF. Here the CDR3 DNA reads TGTGCCAGTAGTGATGGGACAGTAGTGAACACTGAAGCTTTCTTT.

This clone rates as medium-sized. The chain recombines TRBV5-4 with TRBJ1-2; 8 nucleotides line up with TRBD1. CDR1 is SGHNT and CDR2 is YYREEE in the germline V gene (reference sequence). V gave up 0 bases and J gave up 2 bases; unmatched junction bases: 0. This CDR3 contains 14 residues. CDR3 in amino acids: CASSLGQGNYGYTF. DNA of the CDR3: TGTGCCAGCAGCTTGGGACAGGGGAACTATGGCTACACCTTC.

The rearrangement joins TRBV4-2 to TRBJ1-2; tentative D call: TRBD1 (6 bases). Between the trimmed V and J ends, which lost 1 base and 5 bases, there was a span of 20 bases. Germline V gene sequence: CDR1 LGHNA, CDR2 YNFKEQ. The CDR3 runs to 17 residues. The CDR3, as DNA: TGTGCCAGCAGCCAAGCGGGAGGTTCAGGGGCGCGATATGGCTACACCTTC. It is translated as CASSQAGGSGARYGYTF.

The J gene is TRBJ2-5, the V gene TRBV9; possibly TRBD2 for D (6 bases). Germline CDR1 is SGDLS and CDR2 is YYNGEE. Trimming shortened V by 0 bases and J by 4 bases, and 13 bases separated the two germline ends. This CDR3 has 15 residues. The CDR3 here is CASSVVQGGGETQYF. Here the CDR3 DNA reads TGTGCCAGCAGCGTAGTTCAGGGAGGAGGAGAGACCCAGTACTTC.

Concerning this clone itself: A read error may produce the germline difference seen at one junction end. This sequence joins TRBV7-9 and TRBJ2-3; possibly TRBD2 for D (5 bases). This CDR3 is 14 amino acids long. CDR1 is SEHNR and CDR2 is FQNEAQ in the germline V gene (reference sequence). CDR3 coding DNA: TGTTCCAGCCACGGGGATTTTAGCACAGATACGCAGTATTTT. This sequence encodes CSSHGDFSTDTQYF. Variable domain in full (rest from reference TRBV7-9 and TRBJ2-3): DTGVSQNPRHKITKRGQNVTFRCDPISEHNRLYWYRQTLGQGPEFLTYFQNEAQLEKSRLLSDRFSAERPKGSFSTLEIQRTEQGDSAMYLCSSHGDFSTDTQYFGPGTRLTVL.

The chain recombines TRBV14 with TRBJ1-2; D remains unclear. V lost 0 bases to trimming and J lost 4 bases, with 12 bases between them. This CDR3 spans 15 amino acids. Per germline, CDR1 SGHDN and CDR2 FVKESK. The CDR3 bases are TGTGCCAGCAGCCAAGAGTCAGGTCAGATCTATGGCTACACCTTC. It codes for CASSQESGQIYGYTF.

The gene calls are TRBV7-8 and TRBJ2-6; 7 bases fit TRBD2. Per germline, CDR1 SGHVS and CDR2 FQNEAQ. The CDR3 has 18 amino acids. The ends lost 2 bases at V and 0 bases at J; junction bases unmatched: 7. The CDR3 is CASSLTGLSPSGANVLTF. The CDR3 DNA reads TGTGCCAGCAGCTTAACGGGACTAAGCCCCTCTGGGGCCAACGTCCTGACTTTC. The whole variable domain, remainder taken from reference TRBV7-8 and TRBJ2-6, is GAGVSQSPRYKVAKRGQDVALRCDPISGHVSLFWYQQALGQGPEFLTYFQNEAQLDKSGLPSDRFFAERPEGSVSTLKIQRTQQEDSAVYLCASSLTGLSPSGANVLTFGAGSRLTVL.

This chain links TRBV6-5 with TRBJ2-3; TRBD2 might be the D (5 bases). The CDR3 has 16 residues. V was cut by 2 bases and J by 2 bases, with 14 bases left in between. Germline V gives CDR1 MNHEY, CDR2 SVGAGI. Written as DNA, the CDR3 is TGTGCCAGCAGTTACGATCCGGGGAAATTCACAGATACGCAGTATTTT. Protein: CASSYDPGKFTDTQYF.

The chain recombines TRBV19 with TRBJ2-3; D ambiguous. The CDR3 length is 14 residues. The V and J ends lost 4 bases and 4 bases respectively, with 12 bases between them. Germline V gene lookup returns CDR1 LNHDA and CDR2 SQIVND (reference sequence). The CDR3 loop reads CASSKQDGSDTQYF. CDR3 DNA: TGTGCCAGTAGTAAACAAGACGGGTCAGATACGCAGTATTTT.

The V and J genes are TRBV7-8 and TRBJ1-3; the D gene is possibly TRBD1 (6 bases). The CDR3 contains 15 residues. CDR1 SGHVS and CDR2 FQNEAQ come from the germline V gene. The V end was cut by 1 base, the J end by 4 bases, with 11 bases between. CDR3 sequence: CASSLVTGRGNTIYF. Written as DNA, the CDR3 is TGTGCCAGCAGCTTAGTAACAGGGCGAGGAAACACCATATATTTT. The full variable domain, its missing parts supplied by reference TRBV7-8 and TRBJ1-3, is GAGVSQSPRYKVAKRGQDVALRCDPISGHVSLFWYQQALGQGPEFLTYFQNEAQLDKSGLPSDRFFAERPEGSVSTLKIQRTQQEDSAVYLCASSLVTGRGNTIYFGEGSWLTVV.

Here the CDR3 reads CASSSRDRGHYGYTF. The CDR3 nucleotides read TGTGCCAGCAGTTCCCGGGACAGGGGACACTATGGCTACACCTTC. The rearrangement links TRBV6-5 to TRBJ1-2; 10 positions match TRBD1. The junction had 5 bases not matched to a gene; V was cut back by 4 bases and J by 3 bases. The CDR3 runs 15 residues. The germline gives CDR1 MNHEY, CDR2 SVGAGI.

The chain recombines TRBV2 with TRBJ2-4; D possibly corresponds to TRBD2 (6 bases). The CDR3 length is 14 residues. Germline CDR1 reads SNHLY; CDR2 reads FYNNEI. V gave up 2 bases and J gave up 1 base, with 6 bases separating them. Written as DNA, the CDR3 is TGTGCCAGCAGTGAACGGGGGGCCAAAAACATTCAGTACTTC. It codes for CASSERGAKNIQYF.